This TCR beta chain stems from a study of blood T cells in healthy people across ages. Through a sample-barcoded 5' primer and a J-beta primer mix, a second PCR was run for about 6 to 12 cycles. TCRdb processed the 5' RACE reads anew with MiXCR; each CDR3 protein has one entry. Of 900,000 to 950,000 distinct CDR3 sequences listed, about 27% are singletons. Germline loops: CDR1 SQVTM, CDR2 ANQGSEA. The CDR3 spans 15 residues. With V trimmed by 6 bases and J by 11 bases, 16 bases remained unmatched. With regard to this clonotype: A much larger clone lies a single base off, so this may be a read error.

These data also featured in a second study, about T cells of mothers and their children.

This TCR was sampled from a woman between 40 and 50 years old in good health. The sequenced sample consisted of blood. The rearrangement links TRBV29-1 to TRBJ2-5; 12 positions agree with TRBD1. The CDR3 DNA follows: TGCAGCGTAGCCCCTGGGACAGGGGGCCGCAATGAGCAGTACTTC. It encodes CSVAPGTGGRNEQYF.